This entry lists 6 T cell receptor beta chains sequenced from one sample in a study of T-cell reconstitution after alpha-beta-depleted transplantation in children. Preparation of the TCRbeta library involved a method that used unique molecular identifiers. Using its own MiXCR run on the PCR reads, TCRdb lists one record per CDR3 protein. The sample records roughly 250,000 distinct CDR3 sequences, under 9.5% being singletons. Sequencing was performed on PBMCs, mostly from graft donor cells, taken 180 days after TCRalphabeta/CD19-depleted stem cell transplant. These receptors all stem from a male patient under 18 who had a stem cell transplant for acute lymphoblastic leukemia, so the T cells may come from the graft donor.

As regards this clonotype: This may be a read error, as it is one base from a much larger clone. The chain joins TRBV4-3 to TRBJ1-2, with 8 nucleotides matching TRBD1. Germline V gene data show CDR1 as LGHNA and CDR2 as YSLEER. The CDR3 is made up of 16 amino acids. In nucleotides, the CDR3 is TGCGCCAGCAGCCAAGATCCTCAGGGGGCGGTAGGTGGCTACTCCTTC. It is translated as CASSQDPQGAVGGYSF.

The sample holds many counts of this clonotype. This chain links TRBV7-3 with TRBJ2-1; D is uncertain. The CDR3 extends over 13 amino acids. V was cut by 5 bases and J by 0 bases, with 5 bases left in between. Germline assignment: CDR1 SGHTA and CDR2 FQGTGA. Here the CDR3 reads CASSPGSYNEQFF. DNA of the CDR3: TGTGCCAGCAGCCCGGGCTCCTACAATGAGCAGTTCTTC. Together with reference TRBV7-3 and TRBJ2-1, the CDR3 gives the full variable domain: GAGVSQTPSNKVTEKGKYVELRCDPISGHTALYWYRQSLGQGPEFLIYFQGTGAADDSGLPNDRFFAVRPEGSVSTLKIQRTERGDSAVYLCASSPGSYNEQFFGPGTRLTVL.

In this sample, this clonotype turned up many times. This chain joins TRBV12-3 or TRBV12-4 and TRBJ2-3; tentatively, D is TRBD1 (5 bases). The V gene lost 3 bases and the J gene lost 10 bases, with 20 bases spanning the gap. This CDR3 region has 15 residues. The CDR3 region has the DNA TGTGCCAGCAGTTTGTCAGGGTTATCCAGTAGTGCGCAGTATTTT. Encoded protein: CASSLSGLSSSAQYF.

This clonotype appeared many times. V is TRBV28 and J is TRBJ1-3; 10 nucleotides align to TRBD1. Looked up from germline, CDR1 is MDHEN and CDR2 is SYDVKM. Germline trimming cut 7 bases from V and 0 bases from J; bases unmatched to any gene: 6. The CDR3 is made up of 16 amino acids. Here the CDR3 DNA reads TGTGCCAGCATAGGGACAGGGGTTCTCTCTGGAAACACCATATATTTT. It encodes CASIGTGVLSGNTIYF.

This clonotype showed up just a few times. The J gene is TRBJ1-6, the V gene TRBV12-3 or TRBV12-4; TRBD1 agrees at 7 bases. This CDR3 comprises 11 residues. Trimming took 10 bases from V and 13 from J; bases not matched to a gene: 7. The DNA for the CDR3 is TGTGCCACCTCCCAAGGGGGCCCCCTCCACTTT. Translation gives CATSQGGPLHF.

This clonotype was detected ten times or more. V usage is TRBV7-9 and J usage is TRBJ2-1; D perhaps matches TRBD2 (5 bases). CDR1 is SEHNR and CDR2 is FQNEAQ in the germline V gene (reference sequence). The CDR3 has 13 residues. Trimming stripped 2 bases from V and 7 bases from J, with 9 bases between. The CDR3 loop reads CASSLSGWNEQFF. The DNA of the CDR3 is TGTGCCAGCAGCTTATCGGGGTGGAATGAGCAGTTCTTC. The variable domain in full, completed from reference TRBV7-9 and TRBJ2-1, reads DTGVSQNPRHKITKRGQNVTFRCDPISEHNRLYWYRQTLGQGPEFLTYFQNEAQLEKSRLLSDRFSAERPKGSFSTLEIQRTEQGDSAMYLCASSLSGWNEQFFGPGTRLTVL.